Each of the 21 T cell receptor beta chains below was sequenced from the same sample in a study of shared clonotypes between healthy human individuals. Generated by immunoSEQ multiplex PCR, the TCRdb table keeps only in-frame clones and is missing some. Among approximately 1,000,000 clones, about 72% were seen once, and the ten largest hold about 0.89%. Sequenced sample: memory CD4+ T cells from PBMCs. Subset in this sample: CD45RA-negative fraction. The origin of the receptors is a man between 18 and 35 years old in good health. Some clones in this sample may be carry-over from other donors' samples.

This clone has a handful of counts. The rearrangement uses TRBV29-1 and TRBJ1-1; no clear D gene. Per germline, CDR1 SQVTM and CDR2 ANQGSEA. There are 12 residues in the CDR3. Trimming shortened V by 5 bases and J by 4 bases, and 11 bases separated the two germline ends. The CDR3 DNA sequence: TGCAGCGTTTACGGGGAGAGCACTGAAGCTTTCTTT. As protein: CSVYGESTEAFF.

The genes are TRBV18 and TRBJ1-6; no firm D call. Trimming stripped 3 bases from V and 8 bases from J, with 5 bases between. From germline, CDR1 is KGHSH and CDR2 LQKENI. The CDR3 length is 12 residues. The CDR3: CASSPGDSPLHF. In DNA, the CDR3 is TGTGCCAGCTCACCCGGGGATTCACCCCTCCACTTT.

The chain joins TRBV5-1 to TRBJ2-7; maybe TRBD2 (5 bases). The germline V gene has CDR1 SGHRS and CDR2 YFSETQ. V lost 0 bases and J lost 2, with 12 bases in between. This CDR3 has 15 amino acids. CDR3 DNA: TGCGCCAGCAGCTTGGGGGCGACTACCGCCTACGAGCAGTACTTC. It is translated as CASSLGATTAYEQYF.

The chain combines TRBV28 with TRBJ2-7; D might be TRBD2 (5 bases). The CDR3 runs 15 residues. The V gene's germline CDR1 is MDHEN and CDR2 SYDVKM. The V end was cut by 6 bases, the J end by 2 bases, with 17 bases between. The CDR3 DNA follows: TGTGCCAGCAGCCTCGAGGGCAGTGGGGCCTACGAGCAGTACTTC. Translated, it gives CASSLEGSGAYEQYF.

V gene TRBV6-1 combines with J gene TRBJ1-2; weak D call: TRBD1 (5 bases). Germline V gene sequence: CDR1 MNHNS, CDR2 SASEGT. V was clipped by 8 bases and J by 4 bases, with 20 bases between them. This CDR3 comprises 15 residues. The CDR3 bases are TGTGCCAGCCGGATCCTGGGGGACTTCCGCTATGGCTACACCTTC. Residues: CASRILGDFRYGYTF.

There are a few counts of this clone. The CDR3: CASRGKGGTEAFF. DNA of the CDR3: TGTGCCAGCAGGGGTAAGGGAGGCACTGAAGCTTTCTTT. The rearrangement uses TRBV6-1 and TRBJ1-1; D gene unclear. Deletions cut 6 bases from V and 4 bases from J, with 12 bases between. The germline V gene has CDR1 MNHNS and CDR2 SASEGT. The CDR3 has 13 amino acids.

Remarks on this clone: Within the sample, other DNA sequences also encode this same CDR3. This chain joins TRBV7-2 and TRBJ2-7; D is possibly TRBD2 (5 bases). The germline gives CDR1 SGHTA, CDR2 FQGNSA. The CDR3 totals 12 residues. Trimming removed 3 bases at V and 7 bases at J, with 10 bases between. The DNA for the CDR3 is TGTGCCAGCAGCTTGGACTCTGGGGAGCAGTACTTC. Encoded protein: CASSLDSGEQYF.

This clone appeared a few times. This chain joins TRBV10-3 and TRBJ1-1, with 7 bases fitting TRBD1. CDR3 length: 13 amino acids. V shed 10 bases and J 0 bases; nucleotides not matched to a gene: 5. Germline V gives CDR1 ENHRY, CDR2 SYGVKD. The CDR3 nucleotides read TGTGCCAGACGGACAGGACTGAACACTGAAGCTTTCTTT. Amino acids: CARRTGLNTEAFF.

On this clone itself: Other nucleotide sequences in the sample specify the same CDR3. The chain uses TRBV7-2 and TRBJ2-3; D gene ambiguous. CDR3 size: 14 residues. Per the germline V gene, CDR1 is SGHTA and CDR2 is FQGNSA. V lost 1 base and J lost 0, with 5 bases in between. CDR3 DNA: TGTGCCAGCAGCTTAGGCGTCAGCACAGATACGCAGTATTTT. This translates into CASSLGVSTDTQYF.

The table lists this clone with a count of one. The chain is built from TRBV7-6 and TRBJ1-2; possibly TRBD1 for D (5 bases). Germline assignment: CDR1 SGHVS and CDR2 FNYEAQ. The V end was cut by 5 bases, the J end by 4 bases, with 11 bases between. This CDR3 spans 13 amino acids. The CDR3 reads CASSAGPGYGYTF. The CDR3 nucleotides are TGTGCCAGCAGCGCGGGACCAGGCTATGGCTACACCTTC.

Comments on this clone: At the DNA level, this CDR3 is encoded by other sequences in the same sample as well. V usage is TRBV28 and J usage is TRBJ2-5; D remains ambiguous. This CDR3 has 11 residues. Germline CDR1 reads MDHEN; CDR2 reads SYDVKM. V shed 3 bases and J shed 5 bases, with 4 bases lying between them. CDR3 loop: CASSFFETQYF. CDR3 nucleotide sequence: TGTGCCAGCAGTTTCTTCGAGACCCAGTACTTC. Supplemented by reference TRBV28 and TRBJ2-5, the full variable domain reads DVKVTQSSRYLVKRTGEKVFLECVQDMDHENMFWYRQDPGLGLRLIYFSYDVKMKEKGDIPEGYSVSREKKERFSLILESASTNQTSMYLCASSFFETQYFGPGTRLLVL.

The chain links TRBV7-9 to TRBJ2-3, with 8 bases aligning to TRBD2. Germline assignment: CDR1 SEHNR and CDR2 FQNEAQ (reference sequence). The trim removed 4 bases at V and 0 bases at J, leaving 3 bases unmatched. This CDR3 comprises 15 residues. The CDR3 is CASSSTGGSTDTQYF. CDR3 DNA sequence: TGTGCCAGCAGCTCTACGGGGGGGAGCACAGATACGCAGTATTTT.

This chain joins TRBV5-4 and TRBJ2-7; the match to TRBD1 covers 8 bases. Germline trimming cut 4 bases from V and 0 bases from J; bases unmatched to any gene: 9. Germline V lookup: CDR1 SGHNT, CDR2 YYREEE (reference sequence). The CDR3 runs to 16 residues. The CDR3: CASSPTGDTSSYEQYF. The CDR3 coding sequence is TGTGCCAGCAGCCCGACAGGGGACACTAGCTCCTACGAGCAGTACTTC.

The J gene is TRBJ2-3, the V gene TRBV7-2, with D tentatively TRBD1 or TRBD2 (5 bases each). V was clipped by 4 bases and J by 9 bases, with 11 bases between them. The CDR3 runs to 12 residues. CDR1 and CDR2 (germline): SGHTA, FQGNSA. CDR3 in amino acids: CASSSHRDTQYF. The CDR3 DNA sequence: TGTGCCAGCAGCTCCCATCGGGACACGCAGTATTTT.

The chain is built from TRBV4-2 and TRBJ1-2; TRBD1 aligns across 9 bases. The junction had 10 bases not matched to a gene; V was cut back by 4 bases and J by 4 bases. From germline, CDR1 is LGHNA and CDR2 YNFKEQ. The length of the CDR3 is 16 residues. As DNA, the CDR3 is TGTGCCAGCAGCCGCGGGGGGACAGGGACGGGCTATGGCTACACCTTC. Translated: CASSRGGTGTGYGYTF.

This clone was found a few times. Other DNA sequences within the sample encode an identical CDR3. This sequence joins TRBV7-3 and TRBJ2-1; tentative D call: TRBD2 (5 bases). Trimming stripped 1 base from V and 0 bases from J, with 7 bases between. Germline loops: CDR1 SGHTA, CDR2 FQGTGA. There are 15 residues in the CDR3. CDR3 coding DNA: TGTGCCAGCAGCTTAAAAGGGAGCTCCTACAATGAGCAGTTCTTC. Protein sequence: CASSLKGSSYNEQFF.

V is TRBV14 and J is TRBJ2-5; D is perhaps TRBD2 (5 bases). There are 14 residues in the CDR3. V gave up 4 bases and J gave up 2 bases, with 11 bases separating them. CDR1 is SGHDN and CDR2 is FVKESK in the germline V gene. CDR3 DNA sequence: TGTGCCAGCAGCCCCATTACTAGACAAGAGACCCAGTACTTC. Its translation is CASSPITRQETQYF.

In DNA, the CDR3 is TGTGCCAGCAGTTTATCTTGGTGGGCCGGGTCGGGGACCCAGTACTTC. This codes for CASSLSWWAGSGTQYF. V usage is TRBV27 and J usage is TRBJ2-5; no clear D. Deletions cut 0 bases from V and 7 bases from J, with 18 bases between. Germline V lookup: CDR1 MNHEY, CDR2 SMNVEV (reference sequence). The CDR3 totals 16 residues.

This clone was recorded a few times. CDR3 in amino acids: CASSPPVGGTGYNEQFF. Written as DNA, the CDR3 is TGTGCCAGCTCACCACCAGTAGGGGGGACGGGGTACAATGAGCAGTTCTTC. V gene TRBV18 combines with J gene TRBJ2-1; D tentatively fits TRBD1 or TRBD2 (6 bases each). Germline V gene lookup returns CDR1 KGHSH and CDR2 LQKENI. V shed 0 bases and J shed 4 bases, with 16 bases lying between them. This CDR3 has 17 residues.

This clone was recorded a few times. V usage is TRBV2 and J usage is TRBJ1-2; the match to TRBD1 covers 8 bases. The germline gives CDR1 SNHLY, CDR2 FYNNEI. J gave up 4 bases and V 8 bases, and 6 bases lay outside the gene matches. This CDR3 spans 13 amino acids. The CDR3 region is CASGPRGRYGYTF. The CDR3 DNA sequence: TGTGCCAGCGGACCCAGGGGGCGCTATGGCTACACCTTC.

The V call is TRBV18, the J call TRBJ2-3; TRBD2 agrees at 7 bases. CDR3 size: 14 residues. Germline V gene lookup returns CDR1 KGHSH and CDR2 LQKENI. V was clipped by 4 bases and J by 2 bases; unmatched bases: 3. Here the CDR3 reads CASSRGLNTDTQYF. The CDR3 DNA reads as TGTGCCAGCTCACGGGGACTAAACACAGATACGCAGTATTTT.